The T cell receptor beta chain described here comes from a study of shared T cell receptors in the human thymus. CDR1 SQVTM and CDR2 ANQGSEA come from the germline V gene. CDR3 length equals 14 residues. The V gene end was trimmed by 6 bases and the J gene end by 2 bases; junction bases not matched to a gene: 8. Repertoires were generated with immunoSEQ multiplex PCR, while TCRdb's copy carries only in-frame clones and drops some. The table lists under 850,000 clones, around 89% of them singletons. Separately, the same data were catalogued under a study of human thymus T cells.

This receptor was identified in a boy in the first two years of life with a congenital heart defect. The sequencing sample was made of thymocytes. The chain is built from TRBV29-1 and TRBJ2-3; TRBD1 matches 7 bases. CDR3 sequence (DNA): TGCAGCGTAGCAGAGACAGGGACCACAGATACGCAGTATTTT. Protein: CSVAETGTTDTQYF.